This T cell receptor (beta chain) was obtained from a study of PD-1 blockade in mismatch repair-deficient tumors. Looking at the study overall: Patients had 12 mismatch repair-deficient cancer types, all previously treated and progressing. Study findings and constraints: Rapid post-treatment expansion, then contraction, generally preceding radiologic response, marked tumor-resident clones.

The CDR3 is made up of 13 amino acids. V lost 11 bases, J lost 5 bases, and 5 bases stayed unmatched. Germline V gene lookup returns CDR1 WSHSY and CDR2 SAAADI. The data were produced by immunoSEQ multiplex PCR, yet TCRdb's version contains in-frame clones alone and is incomplete. The sample lists roughly 38,000 clones, approximately 88% occurring once. In regard to this clone: Its antigen is unknown.

Every patient had mismatch repair deficiency by PCR or immunohistochemistry. TCR sequencing covered a few patients who responded to pembrolizumab. Here the sequenced sample was PBMCs, taken about 40 weeks after starting pembrolizumab. The genes are TRBV10-2 and TRBJ2-7; TRBD2 matches at 14 bases. The sequence was obtained from an adult with mismatch repair-deficient cancer. The CDR3 nucleotides read TGCGCCGGGACTAGCGGGAGTTCGGACGAGCAGTACTTC. Protein: CAGTSGSSDEQYF.